The rows below give T cell receptor beta chains drawn from one sample of a study of CD4 T cells in relation to SARS-CoV-2 and coronaviruses. These receptors lack a known antigen. Sequencing used immunoSEQ multiplex PCR; TCRdb keeps in-frame clones, though not all of them. The data contain roughly 25,000 clones, 76% of them seen just once; the ten biggest clones take up roughly 22%. Sequencing used CD4+ T cells from PBMCs, cultured in vitro. These TCRs come from a human donor in good health. Both conserved end residues are part of each CDR3. The order of the fields is clone size, D gene, V gene, J gene, CDR3 DNA, CDR3 protein. A D gene is named only where the DNA matches it firmly. Clone sizes are given selectively: once, few, many, or a class where the clone is expanded.

size: .; D: .; V: TRBV5-4; J: TRBJ2-7; DNA: TGTGCCAGCAGCGAGACAGGCCCCAACAAGCAGTACTTC; CDR3: CASSETGPNKQYF
size: .; D: TRBD1; V: TRBV7-2; J: TRBJ1-4; DNA: TGTGCCAGCAGCACCGGACAGGGCAATCGGCTGTTTTTT; CDR3: CASSTGQGNRLFF
size: .; D: .; V: TRBV7-2; J: TRBJ2-3; DNA: TGTGCCAGCAGCTTAGAACGGGTCACAGATACGCAGTATTTT; CDR3: CASSLERVTDTQYF
size: .; D: .; V: TRBV5-4; J: TRBJ1-4; DNA: TGTGCCAGCTCCTCGAAGGGGATCCGTGGGACTAATGAAAAACTGTTTTTT; CDR3: CASSSKGIRGTNEKLFF
size: .; D: .; V: TRBV6-5; J: TRBJ1-6; DNA: TGTGCCAGCAGCATCTATCCGGATAATTCACCCCTCCACTTT; CDR3: CASSIYPDNSPLHF
size: .; D: .; V: TRBV12-5; J: TRBJ1-6; DNA: TGTGCTAGTGGTTTGGACCCCCATTCACCCCTCCACTTT; CDR3: CASGLDPHSPLHF
size: once; D: TRBD1; V: TRBV3-1/TRBV3-2; J: TRBJ2-7; DNA: TGTGCCAGCAGCACAGGGGCCCTACCCTACGAGCAGTACTTC; CDR3: CASSTGALPYEQYF
size: .; D: TRBD1; V: TRBV7-2; J: TRBJ1-1; DNA: TGTGCCAGCAGCAGACAGGGGCACAGACCAGACACTGAAGCTTTCTTT; CDR3: CASSRQGHRPDTEAFF
size: few; D: .; V: TRBV7-2; J: TRBJ2-7; DNA: TGTGCCAGCAGCCAGGACCACAGCTCCTACGAGCAGTACTTC; CDR3: CASSQDHSSYEQYF
size: .; D: .; V: TRBV7-2; J: TRBJ1-2; DNA: TGTGCCAGCAGCTTCCTCCAGGGGTCGCGTGGCTACACCTTC; CDR3: CASSFLQGSRGYTF
size: .; D: TRBD1; V: TRBV6-2/TRBV6-3; J: TRBJ1-1; DNA: TGTGCCAGCAGTTACGCTTCGGGGACAGGCAACATGAACACTGAAGCTTTCTTT; CDR3: CASSYASGTGNMNTEAFF
size: .; D: .; V: TRBV2; J: TRBJ1-5; DNA: TGTGCCAGCAGTGTCGGGGGCTCGGGCAATCAGCCCCAGCATTTT; CDR3: CASSVGGSGNQPQHF
size: .; D: TRBD1; V: TRBV11-2; J: TRBJ1-4; DNA: TGTGCCAGCAGCTTAGGCCCGACAGGGGGAGCAACTAATGAAAAACTGTTTTTT; CDR3: CASSLGPTGGATNEKLFF
size: once; D: TRBD1; V: TRBV7-3; J: TRBJ1-3; DNA: TGTGCCAGCAGCCCCCAGGGGGTCTCTGGAAACACCATATATTTT; CDR3: CASSPQGVSGNTIYF
size: .; D: TRBD1; V: TRBV6-5; J: TRBJ2-2; DNA: TGTGCCAGCAGGGAGGACAGGCTGACCGGGGAGCTGTTTTTT; CDR3: CASREDRLTGELFF
size: .; D: .; V: TRBV5-1; J: TRBJ1-4; DNA: TGCGCCAGCAGCTTGGTAACCAGAGAAGAAAAACTGTTTTTT; CDR3: CASSLVTREEKLFF
size: .; D: .; V: TRBV19; J: TRBJ1-3; DNA: TGTGCCAGTAGTATGGCGTGGGGCGCGGCGAACACCATATATTTT; CDR3: CASSMAWGAANTIYF